One sample yielded the 14 T cell receptor beta chains listed below, sequenced in a study of T cells after yellow fever vaccination. One entry per CDR3 protein, called by TCRdb with MiXCR from the 5' RACE reads. The top ten hold 3.2% of the sample, which has some 220,000 distinct CDR3 sequences, 3.2% seen once. This sample comprised CD4+ T cells sorted from PBMCs, obtained 10 days after the yellow fever booster vaccination. The receptor source for this set is a man aged 18 to 29 who received the YFV17D yellow fever vaccine.

This clonotype came up a few times. This rearrangement joins TRBV5-1 to TRBJ2-3; D remains unclear. The CDR3 totals 14 residues. Germline V gene data show CDR1 as SGHRS and CDR2 as YFSETQ. V lost 4 bases and J 9 bases, leaving 18 bases between the germline ends. CDR3 protein: CASSPFDRVDTQYF. The CDR3 DNA reads TGCGCCAGCAGCCCCTTCGACCGGGTTGACACGCAGTATTTT.

This clonotype was picked up a small number of times. The chain recombines TRBV19 with TRBJ1-1, with D possibly matching TRBD1 (6 bases). Per germline, CDR1 LNHDA and CDR2 SQIVND (reference sequence). The germline V and J ends were trimmed by 5 bases and 1 base, with 14 bases remaining between them. The CDR3 runs 15 residues. The CDR3 sequence: CASSPGGRRNTEAFF. The CDR3 DNA follows: TGTGCCAGTAGTCCCGGGGGCAGGCGGAACACTGAAGCTTTCTTT.

This clonotype was counted a few times. The V and J genes are TRBV12-3 or TRBV12-4 and TRBJ1-5, with a tentative D call TRBD1 (5 bases). Trimming removed 7 bases from V and 4 bases from J, with 8 bases in between. This CDR3 has 12 residues. The CDR3, as DNA: TGTGCCAGCATGCAGGGTAATCAGCCCCAGCATTTT. This translates into CASMQGNQPQHF.

The table lists this clonotype with a few counts. The chain is built from TRBV20-1 and TRBJ2-7; 11 bases line up with TRBD2. The V and J ends lost 5 bases and 0 bases, in that order; junction bases with no gene match: 6. Per germline, CDR1 DFQATT and CDR2 SNEGSKA (reference sequence). This CDR3 is 15 amino acids long. Written as DNA, the CDR3 is TGCAGTGCTCCTGCCGGGACTAGCGGCTCCTACGAGCAGTACTTC. Protein: CSAPAGTSGSYEQYF.

V and J are TRBV7-2 and TRBJ2-7, with 8 bases identical to TRBD1. CDR3 length equals 14 residues. CDR1 is SGHTA, CDR2 FQGNSA, per germline. The V gene end was trimmed by 5 bases and the J gene end by 3 bases; junction bases not matched to a gene: 6. CDR3 DNA sequence: TGTGCCAGCAGCCAGGACAGGGCTTACTACGAGCAGTACTTC. This encodes CASSQDRAYYEQYF.

This clonotype was counted ten times or more. This rearrangement joins TRBV20-1 to TRBJ2-1; TRBD2 matches at 9 bases. V lost 6 bases to trimming and J lost 9 bases; unmatched junction nucleotides: 12. The germline gives CDR1 DFQATT, CDR2 SNEGSKA (reference sequence). The CDR3 extends over 14 amino acids. The CDR3 nucleotides are TGCAGTGCCCCTCCGAGGACTAGCGATGCTGAGCAGTTCTTC. The encoded protein is CSAPPRTSDAEQFF.

The chain has TRBV6-5 and TRBJ1-1; D unresolved. V lost 6 bases to trimming and J lost 12 bases, with 20 bases between them. The CDR3 is 13 amino acids. Per the germline V gene, CDR1 is MNHEY and CDR2 is SVGAGI. For the CDR3, the DNA is TGTGCCAGCAGACCCCCGGAGCGGGGTCGTCCTTTCTTT. Its translation is CASRPPERGRPFF.

The chain recombines TRBV29-1 with TRBJ2-1, with D possibly TRBD2 on 5 matching bases. CDR3 size: 11 residues. In germline, CDR1 is SQVTM, CDR2 ANQGSEA. V was cut by 4 bases and J by 8 bases, with 9 bases left in between. CDR3 in amino acids: CSVGSADEQFF. The CDR3 DNA reads as TGCAGCGTTGGGTCAGCGGATGAGCAGTTCTTC.

This clonotype has only a few counts. The V and J genes are TRBV6-2 or TRBV6-3 and TRBJ2-7; 9 bases are shared with TRBD1. V lost 0 bases, J lost 4 bases, and 13 bases stayed unmatched. This CDR3 spans 18 amino acids. The V gene's germline CDR1 is MNHEY and CDR2 SVGEGT. CDR3 sequence (DNA): TGTGCCAGCAGTTACTCTGTCGTCGGACAGGGGAGATCTTACGAGCAGTACGTC. This sequence encodes CASSYSVVGQGRSYEQYV.

This clonotype was observed a handful of times. The chain links TRBV21-1 to TRBJ1-2; the table calls TRBD1, which could not be checked here. TRBV21-1 is given as a pseudogene. This CDR3 region has 16 residues. The CDR3 DNA follows: TGTGCCAGCAGCAAAGTGGGGCCGGACAGGGGACGTGGCTACACCTTC. Amino acid sequence: CASSKVGPDRGRGYTF.

This clonotype appeared a few times. The chain recombines TRBV30 with TRBJ2-5; D perhaps matches TRBD1 (5 bases). Germline CDR1 reads GTSNPN; CDR2 reads SVGIG (reference sequence). This CDR3 comprises 13 residues. The ends were cut back, 4 bases at V and 3 bases at J, with 12 bases in the middle. CDR3 coding DNA: TGTGCCTGGAATCGACAGAGAAAAGAGACCCAGTACTTC. Translating gives CAWNRQRKETQYF.

In its sample, this clonotype was seen many times. This rearrangement joins TRBV28 to TRBJ2-5, with D unresolved. CDR3 length equals 13 residues. Trimming took off 4 bases at V and 5 bases at J, with 11 bases between the two ends. The germline CDR1 and CDR2 sequences are MDHEN and SYDVKM. The chain's CDR3 is CASSWEGLETQYF. CDR3 coding DNA: TGTGCCAGCAGTTGGGAAGGGTTGGAGACCCAGTACTTC.

This clonotype has a handful of counts. The chain carries TRBV6-2 or TRBV6-3 and TRBJ1-2; D may be TRBD1 (5 bases). This CDR3 is 14 amino acids long. Germline CDR1 and CDR2: MNHEY and SVGEGT. V was trimmed by 5 bases and J by 6 bases, leaving 16 bases between them. The CDR3 is CASSTREGLNGYTF. The CDR3 DNA reads TGTGCCAGCAGTACCCGCGAGGGGTTGAATGGCTACACCTTC.

This clonotype was observed at least ten times. The rearrangement uses TRBV18 and TRBJ2-3; a weak D match, TRBD1 (6 bases). CDR3 length: 18 residues. Trimming cost V 3 bases and J 1 base, with 20 bases left between them. CDR1 is KGHSH, CDR2 LQKENI, per germline. This chain's CDR3 is CASSPTIGAGVGTDTQYF. The CDR3 coding sequence is TGTGCCAGCTCACCCACCATAGGGGCAGGGGTTGGCACAGATACGCAGTATTTT.